This T cell receptor beta chain was identified in a study of cytotoxic CD8 clonotypes in ibrutinib-treated CLL. Study results and limitations: Sampling times (in sustained-remission versus progressing patients) were not the same. Under therapy, public clonotypes either contracted or stayed stable, and they were uncommon.

Assay: immunoSEQ multiplex PCR; the TCRdb copy retains only in-frame clones and omits some. The top ten clones hold under 30% of a sample with 20,000 or so clones, around 70% of them seen once. Worth noting for this clone: Its target is not known.

This receptor was obtained from a human donor with chronic lymphocytic leukemia. The sequenced sample was PBMCs, obtained before ibrutinib treatment.

CDR3 in amino acids: CASSSRRYYEQYF. The CDR3 coding sequence is TGTGCCAGCAGTTCCCGACGGTACTACGAGCAGTACTTC. The chain combines TRBV7-9 with TRBJ2-7; D ambiguous. Germline loops: CDR1 SEHNR, CDR2 FQNEAQ (reference sequence). V shed 6 bases and J shed 3 bases, with 12 bases lying between them. This CDR3 has 13 residues.